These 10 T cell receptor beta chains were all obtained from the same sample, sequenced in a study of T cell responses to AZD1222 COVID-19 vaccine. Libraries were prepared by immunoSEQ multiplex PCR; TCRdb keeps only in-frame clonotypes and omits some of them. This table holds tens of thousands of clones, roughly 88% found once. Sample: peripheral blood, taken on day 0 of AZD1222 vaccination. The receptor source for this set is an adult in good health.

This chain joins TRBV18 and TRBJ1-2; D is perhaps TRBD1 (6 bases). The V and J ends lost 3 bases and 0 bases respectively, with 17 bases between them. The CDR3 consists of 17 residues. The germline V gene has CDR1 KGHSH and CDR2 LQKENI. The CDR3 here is CASSPTTRGESNYGYTF. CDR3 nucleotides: TGTGCCAGCTCACCCACGACAAGGGGGGAGTCTAACTATGGCTACACCTTC.

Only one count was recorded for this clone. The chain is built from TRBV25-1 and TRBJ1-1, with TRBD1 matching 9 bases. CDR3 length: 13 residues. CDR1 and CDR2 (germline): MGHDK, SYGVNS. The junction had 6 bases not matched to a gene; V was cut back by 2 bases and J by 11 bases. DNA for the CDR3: TGTGCCAGCAGTGAAGGGGGACAGGGTACGGCTTTCTTT. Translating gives CASSEGGQGTAFF.

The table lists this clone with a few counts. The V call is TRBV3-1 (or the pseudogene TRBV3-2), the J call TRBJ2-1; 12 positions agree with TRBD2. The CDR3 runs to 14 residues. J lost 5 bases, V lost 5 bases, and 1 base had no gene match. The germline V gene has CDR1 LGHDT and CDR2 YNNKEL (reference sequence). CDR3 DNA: TGTGCCAGCAGCTGGACTAGCGGGGACAATGAGCAGTTCTTC. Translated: CASSWTSGDNEQFF.

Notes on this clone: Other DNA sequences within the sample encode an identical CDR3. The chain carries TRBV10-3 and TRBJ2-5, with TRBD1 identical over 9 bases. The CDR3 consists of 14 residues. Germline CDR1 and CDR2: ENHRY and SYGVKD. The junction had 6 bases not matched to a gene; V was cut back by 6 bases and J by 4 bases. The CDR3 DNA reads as TGTGCCATCAGGGGCGGGACAGGGTCAGAGACCCAGTACTTC. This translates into CAIRGGTGSETQYF.

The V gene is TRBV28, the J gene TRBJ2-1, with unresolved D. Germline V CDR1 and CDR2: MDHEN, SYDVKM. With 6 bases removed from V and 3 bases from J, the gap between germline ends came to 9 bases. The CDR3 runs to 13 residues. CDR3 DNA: TGTGCCAGCAGGGGCGGCCACTACAATGAGCAGTTCTTC. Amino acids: CASRGGHYNEQFF.

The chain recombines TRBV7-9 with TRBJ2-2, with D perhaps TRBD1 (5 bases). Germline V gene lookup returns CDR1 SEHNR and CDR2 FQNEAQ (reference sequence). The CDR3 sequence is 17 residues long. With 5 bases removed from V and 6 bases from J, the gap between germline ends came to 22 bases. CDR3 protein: CASSPIMKNLRAGELFF. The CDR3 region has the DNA TGTGCCAGCAGCCCGATTATGAAGAACCTCAGGGCCGGGGAGCTGTTTTTT.

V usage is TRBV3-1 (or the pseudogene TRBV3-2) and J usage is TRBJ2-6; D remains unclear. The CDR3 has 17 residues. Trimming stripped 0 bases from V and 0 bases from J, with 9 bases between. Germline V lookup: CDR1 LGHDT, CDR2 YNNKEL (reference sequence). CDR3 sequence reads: CASSQEVSASGANVLTF. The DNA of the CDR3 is TGTGCCAGCAGCCAAGAGGTATCAGCCTCTGGGGCCAACGTCCTGACTTTC.

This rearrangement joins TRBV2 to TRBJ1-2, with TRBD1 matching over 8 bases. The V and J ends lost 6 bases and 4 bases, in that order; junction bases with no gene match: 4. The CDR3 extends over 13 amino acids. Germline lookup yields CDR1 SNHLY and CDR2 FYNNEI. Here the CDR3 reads CASSPDRVYGYTF. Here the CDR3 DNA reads TGTGCCAGCAGCCCGGACAGGGTCTATGGCTACACCTTC. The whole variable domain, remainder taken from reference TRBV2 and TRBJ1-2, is EPEVTQTPSHQVTQMGQEVILRCVPISNHLYFYWYRQILGQKVEFLVSFYNNEISEKSEIFDDQFSVERPDGSNFTLKIRSTKLEDSAMYFCASSPDRVYGYTFGSGTRLTVV.

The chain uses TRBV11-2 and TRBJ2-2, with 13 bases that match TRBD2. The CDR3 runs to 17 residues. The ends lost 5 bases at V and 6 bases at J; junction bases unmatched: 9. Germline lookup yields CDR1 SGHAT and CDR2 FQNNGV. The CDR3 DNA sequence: TGTGCCAGCAGCACCAGACTAGCGGGGGGCGGGGCCGGGGAGCTGTTTTTT. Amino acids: CASSTRLAGGGAGELFF.

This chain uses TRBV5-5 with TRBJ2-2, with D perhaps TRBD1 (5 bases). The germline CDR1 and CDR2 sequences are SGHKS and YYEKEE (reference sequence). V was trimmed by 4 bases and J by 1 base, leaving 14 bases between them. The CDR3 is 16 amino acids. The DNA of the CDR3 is TGTGCCAGCAGCGCTTACAGACAGCTGAACACCGGGGAGCTGTTTTTT. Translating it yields CASSAYRQLNTGELFF.